Listed below are T cell receptor beta chains from one sample, sequenced in a study of blood T cells in healthy people across ages. MiXCR was run by TCRdb on the 5' RACE reads, yielding one entry per CDR3 protein. The sample consists of 650,000 to 700,000 distinct CDR3 sequences, roughly 30% of them appearing once. Source material: blood. These receptors were obtained from a woman older than 75 in good health. Each CDR3 is given with its conserved first and last residue. Each record gives: V gene, D gene, CDR3 length, clone size, J gene, CDR3 DNA, CDR3 protein. The D gene is left open where the match is weak. Rows give clone size only sometimes, using once, few, many, or a class for an expanded clone.

v_call: TRBV20-1
d_call: .
cdr3_length: 13
clone_size: .
j_call: TRBJ2-1
cdr3_nt: TGCAGTGCTATTAATCCGGGCAGAAATGAGCAGTTCTTC
cdr3_aa: CSAINPGRNEQFF

v_call: TRBV3-1
d_call: TRBD1
cdr3_length: 16
clone_size: many
j_call: TRBJ2-4
cdr3_nt: TGTGCCAGCAGCCAAGAGACAGGGGGCGTCAAAAACATTCAGTACTTC
cdr3_aa: CASSQETGGVKNIQYF

v_call: TRBV12-3/TRBV12-4
d_call: TRBD2
cdr3_length: 13
clone_size: many
j_call: TRBJ2-1
cdr3_nt: TGTGCCAGCAGTATGGGGGGGGGGGATGAGCAGTTCTTC
cdr3_aa: CASSMGGGDEQFF

v_call: TRBV30
d_call: .
cdr3_length: 14
clone_size: few
j_call: TRBJ2-5
cdr3_nt: TGTGCCTGGAGTGTACTTGGTCGCCAAGAGACCCAGTACTTC
cdr3_aa: CAWSVLGRQETQYF

v_call: TRBV20-1
d_call: .
cdr3_length: 14
clone_size: many
j_call: TRBJ2-4
cdr3_nt: TGCAGTGCCATGGACAGTTTAAAAGAAAACATTCAGTACTTC
cdr3_aa: CSAMDSLKENIQYF

v_call: TRBV20-1
d_call: .
cdr3_length: 11
clone_size: many
j_call: TRBJ2-7
cdr3_nt: TGCAGTGCCGTACAGGGCTACGAGCAGTACTTC
cdr3_aa: CSAVQGYEQYF

v_call: TRBV20-1
d_call: TRBD1
cdr3_length: 14
clone_size: .
j_call: TRBJ1-2
cdr3_nt: TGCAGTGCTAGAATTGGGACAGGCACCTATGGCTACACCTTC
cdr3_aa: CSARIGTGTYGYTF

v_call: TRBV15
d_call: .
cdr3_length: 15
clone_size: .
j_call: TRBJ1-1
cdr3_nt: TGTGCCACCAGCAGAGATGGAGGAATGAACACTGAAGCTTTCTTT
cdr3_aa: CATSRDGGMNTEAFF

v_call: TRBV7-8
d_call: .
cdr3_length: 13
clone_size: many
j_call: TRBJ1-2
cdr3_nt: TGTGCCAGCAGCTTAGAAAGACAATATGGCTACACCTTC
cdr3_aa: CASSLERQYGYTF

v_call: TRBV29-1
d_call: .
cdr3_length: 11
clone_size: many
j_call: TRBJ2-7
cdr3_nt: TGCAGCGTTCTCACAGCACTCGAGCAGTACTTC
cdr3_aa: CSVLTALEQYF

v_call: TRBV6-1
d_call: TRBD2
cdr3_length: 12
clone_size: .
j_call: TRBJ2-1
cdr3_nt: TGTGCCATTGAGCGGGGGCCTTATGAGCAGTTCTTC
cdr3_aa: CAIERGPYEQFF

v_call: TRBV3-1
d_call: .
cdr3_length: 12
clone_size: many
j_call: TRBJ2-5
cdr3_nt: TGTGCCAGCAGCAGACGGACGGGGGAGCAGTACTTC
cdr3_aa: CASSRRTGEQYF

v_call: TRBV4-2
d_call: .
cdr3_length: 16
clone_size: many
j_call: TRBJ1-6
cdr3_nt: TGTGCCAGCAGCCAAGTCCCTAGCTCCTATAATTCACCCCTCCACTTT
cdr3_aa: CASSQVPSSYNSPLHF

v_call: TRBV29-1
d_call: .
cdr3_length: 12
clone_size: .
j_call: TRBJ1-4
cdr3_nt: TGCAGCGTTGAAGCGGCAGAGAAAAAACTGTTTTTT
cdr3_aa: CSVEAAEKKLFF

v_call: TRBV9
d_call: .
cdr3_length: 17
clone_size: many
j_call: TRBJ2-3
cdr3_nt: TGTGCCAGCAGCGAGGGCATGGCGACCCGACGCACAGATACGCAGTATTTT
cdr3_aa: CASSEGMATRRTDTQYF

v_call: TRBV20-1
d_call: .
cdr3_length: 13
clone_size: .
j_call: TRBJ2-3
cdr3_nt: TGCAGTGCCCCAGGGGAGGGCACAGATGCGCAGTATTTT
cdr3_aa: CSAPGEGTDAQYF

v_call: TRBV7-2
d_call: .
cdr3_length: 15
clone_size: few
j_call: TRBJ1-6
cdr3_nt: TGTGCCAGCAACATGAACCGGGGGGTTAAGTCACCCCTCCACTTT
cdr3_aa: CASNMNRGVKSPLHF

v_call: TRBV5-1
d_call: TRBD2
cdr3_length: 16
clone_size: many
j_call: TRBJ2-5
cdr3_nt: TGCGCCAGCCGACAGACTAGCAGTCGGGGGGAGGGGACCCAGTACTTC
cdr3_aa: CASRQTSSRGEGTQYF

v_call: TRBV6-2/TRBV6-3
d_call: .
cdr3_length: 12
clone_size: .
j_call: TRBJ1-1
cdr3_nt: TGTGCCAGCAGTTACGGGGCGCATGAAGCTTTCTTT
cdr3_aa: CASSYGAHEAFF

v_call: TRBV6-2/TRBV6-3
d_call: TRBD2
cdr3_length: 17
clone_size: many
j_call: TRBJ2-1
cdr3_nt: TGTGCCAGCAGTTACTTTCAACTAGCGGGGGGGCAGAATGAGCAGTTCTTC
cdr3_aa: CASSYFQLAGGQNEQFF

v_call: TRBV24-1
d_call: TRBD1
cdr3_length: 14
clone_size: many
j_call: TRBJ2-7
cdr3_nt: TGTGCCACCAGTCCTAAAGACAGGGGATACGAGCAGTACTTC
cdr3_aa: CATSPKDRGYEQYF

v_call: TRBV7-2
d_call: .
cdr3_length: 15
clone_size: many
j_call: TRBJ1-4
cdr3_nt: TGTGCCAGCAGCTTAATGGGGGGCGCCGGAGAAAAACTGTTTTTT
cdr3_aa: CASSLMGGAGEKLFF

v_call: TRBV20-1
d_call: .
cdr3_length: 12
clone_size: .
j_call: TRBJ1-1
cdr3_nt: TGCAGTGCTGGAGGGGGGCTCACTGAAGCTTTCTTT
cdr3_aa: CSAGGGLTEAFF

v_call: TRBV7-6
d_call: TRBD1
cdr3_length: 15
clone_size: .
j_call: TRBJ2-1
cdr3_nt: TGTGCCAGCAGCTTAGCTAGGGACAGGGAGTATGAGCAGTTCTTC
cdr3_aa: CASSLARDREYEQFF

v_call: TRBV7-2
d_call: .
cdr3_length: 15
clone_size: .
j_call: TRBJ2-7
cdr3_nt: TGTGCCAGCAGCTTAGCCCAGGGCCCCTACAATGAGCAGTACTTC
cdr3_aa: CASSLAQGPYNEQYF

v_call: TRBV5-1
d_call: .
cdr3_length: 17
clone_size: many
j_call: TRBJ1-6
cdr3_nt: TGCGCCAGCGCCCAGGGTCCAGCAGGGAGTTATAATTCACCCCTCCACTTT
cdr3_aa: CASAQGPAGSYNSPLHF

v_call: TRBV7-2
d_call: .
cdr3_length: 14
clone_size: .
j_call: TRBJ2-2
cdr3_nt: TGTGCCAGCAGCGTCCAGGTGTATACCGGGGAGCTGTTTTTT
cdr3_aa: CASSVQVYTGELFF

v_call: TRBV7-7
d_call: .
cdr3_length: 14
clone_size: .
j_call: TRBJ2-5
cdr3_nt: TGTGCCAGCAGCTTAGGGACAACAAAAGGGACCCAGTACTTC
cdr3_aa: CASSLGTTKGTQYF

v_call: TRBV27
d_call: .
cdr3_length: 14
clone_size: many
j_call: TRBJ2-3
cdr3_nt: TGTGCCAGCAGTTATTTCAGGGAAGCAGATACGCAGTATTTT
cdr3_aa: CASSYFREADTQYF

v_call: TRBV6-2/TRBV6-3
d_call: .
cdr3_length: 15
clone_size: many
j_call: TRBJ1-5
cdr3_nt: TGTGCCAGCAGTTACTCCGGACAGAGCAATCAGCCCCAGCATTTT
cdr3_aa: CASSYSGQSNQPQHF

v_call: TRBV6-1
d_call: .
cdr3_length: 17
clone_size: many
j_call: TRBJ2-2
cdr3_nt: TGTGCCAGCAGTGAGACCCTCCAACGGGGGGCTGGAGGGGAGCTGTTTTTT
cdr3_aa: CASSETLQRGAGGELFF

v_call: TRBV5-5
d_call: .
cdr3_length: 15
clone_size: .
j_call: TRBJ1-2
cdr3_nt: TGTGCCAGCAGCTTGGTGTCCGGGGTTAACTATGGCTACACCTTC
cdr3_aa: CASSLVSGVNYGYTF

v_call: TRBV6-1
d_call: .
cdr3_length: 16
clone_size: many
j_call: TRBJ1-5
cdr3_nt: TGTGCCAGCAGTGAAGTGGGCAGGGGCCGCGTAAAGCCCCAGCATTTT
cdr3_aa: CASSEVGRGRVKPQHF

v_call: TRBV20-1
d_call: .
cdr3_length: 12
clone_size: .
j_call: TRBJ2-2
cdr3_nt: TGCAGTGCTAGATCCGGGGCCGGGGAGCTGTTTTTT
cdr3_aa: CSARSGAGELFF

v_call: TRBV7-2
d_call: .
cdr3_length: 13
clone_size: many
j_call: TRBJ2-5
cdr3_nt: TGTGCCAGCAGCCCCGGTAAAGGGGAGACCCAGTACTTC
cdr3_aa: CASSPGKGETQYF

v_call: TRBV5-6
d_call: .
cdr3_length: 13
clone_size: few
j_call: TRBJ1-1
cdr3_nt: TGTGCCAGCAGCTTGCCGGAGAACACTGAAGCTTTCTTT
cdr3_aa: CASSLPENTEAFF

v_call: TRBV20-1
d_call: .
cdr3_length: 13
clone_size: few
j_call: TRBJ2-7
cdr3_nt: TGCAGTGCTATAGCGGGACAGGGCTACGAGCAGTACTTC
cdr3_aa: CSAIAGQGYEQYF

v_call: TRBV7-2
d_call: .
cdr3_length: 15
clone_size: .
j_call: TRBJ2-7
cdr3_nt: TGTGCCACCAAAGCTTCGGGAAGCTCCTACAATGAGCAGTACTTC
cdr3_aa: CATKASGSSYNEQYF

v_call: TRBV11-3
d_call: .
cdr3_length: 15
clone_size: many
j_call: TRBJ2-5
cdr3_nt: TGTGCCAGCAGCTTAGGATCTGTCCCGAGAGAGACCCAGTACTTC
cdr3_aa: CASSLGSVPRETQYF

v_call: TRBV3-1
d_call: .
cdr3_length: 15
clone_size: .
j_call: TRBJ1-2
cdr3_nt: TGTGCCAGCAGCCAAGAAGGCCGGACACTCTATGGCTACACCTTC
cdr3_aa: CASSQEGRTLYGYTF

v_call: TRBV11-2
d_call: .
cdr3_length: 16
clone_size: many
j_call: TRBJ1-1
cdr3_nt: TGTGCCAGCAGCTTAGCTGACCGGGGAACTGCCACTGAAGCTTTCTTT
cdr3_aa: CASSLADRGTATEAFF

v_call: TRBV5-1
d_call: TRBD2
cdr3_length: 18
clone_size: once
j_call: TRBJ2-1
cdr3_nt: TGCGCCAGCAGCTTGGAAGAAACGGAAGCGGGAACCTACAATGAGCAGTTCTTC
cdr3_aa: CASSLEETEAGTYNEQFF

v_call: TRBV12-3/TRBV12-4
d_call: TRBD2
cdr3_length: 13
clone_size: many
j_call: TRBJ2-5
cdr3_nt: TGTGCCAGCAGTTTAGGTAGCGGGGGGACCCAGTACTTC
cdr3_aa: CASSLGSGGTQYF

v_call: TRBV6-5
d_call: .
cdr3_length: 14
clone_size: .
j_call: TRBJ2-7
cdr3_nt: TGTGCCAGCAGTCAGGGTAAAAAGGGCGACGAGCAGTACTTC
cdr3_aa: CASSQGKKGDEQYF

v_call: TRBV20-1
d_call: TRBD2
cdr3_length: 17
clone_size: .
j_call: TRBJ2-3
cdr3_nt: TGCAGTGCTAGAGTGAGCTTACTGTCGGGAGGGCGAGATACGCAGTATTTT
cdr3_aa: CSARVSLLSGGRDTQYF

v_call: TRBV7-2
d_call: TRBD2
cdr3_length: 16
clone_size: .
j_call: TRBJ2-1
cdr3_nt: TGTGCCAGCAGCCCTCACGCGGGGACTAGCTACAATGAGCAGTTCTTC
cdr3_aa: CASSPHAGTSYNEQFF

v_call: TRBV4-2
d_call: .
cdr3_length: 17
clone_size: many
j_call: TRBJ2-1
cdr3_nt: TGTGCCAGCAGCCAAGATCCCCCGGTTAGCCCGTACAATGAGCAGTTCTTC
cdr3_aa: CASSQDPPVSPYNEQFF

v_call: TRBV5-1
d_call: TRBD2
cdr3_length: 17
clone_size: .
j_call: TRBJ2-1
cdr3_nt: TGCGCCAGCAGCTCTACTAGCGGGGGGGCCGGGGGCAATGAGCAGTTCTTC
cdr3_aa: CASSSTSGGAGGNEQFF

v_call: TRBV20-1
d_call: .
cdr3_length: 15
clone_size: .
j_call: TRBJ1-5
cdr3_nt: TGCAGTGCTAGAGTTTCTGAGGGAGCGAGTCAGCCCCAGCATTTT
cdr3_aa: CSARVSEGASQPQHF

v_call: TRBV30
d_call: .
cdr3_length: 13
clone_size: .
j_call: TRBJ1-1
cdr3_nt: TGTGCCTGGACTCCGGGGGGCGGCACTGAAGCTTTCTTT
cdr3_aa: CAWTPGGGTEAFF

v_call: TRBV12-3/TRBV12-4
d_call: .
cdr3_length: 13
clone_size: .
j_call: TRBJ1-2
cdr3_nt: TGTGCCAGCAGGATACAGGAGTCCTATGGCTACACCTTC
cdr3_aa: CASRIQESYGYTF

v_call: TRBV20-1
d_call: .
cdr3_length: 15
clone_size: many
j_call: TRBJ2-5
cdr3_nt: TGCAGTGCCCCGACCATGGGGGGGGGCGTGGAGACCCAGTACTTC
cdr3_aa: CSAPTMGGGVETQYF

v_call: TRBV6-6
d_call: .
cdr3_length: 12
clone_size: many
j_call: TRBJ1-2
cdr3_nt: TGTGCCAGCACCCCCAGGGCAGATGGCTACACCTTC
cdr3_aa: CASTPRADGYTF

v_call: TRBV30
d_call: .
cdr3_length: 11
clone_size: few
j_call: TRBJ1-1
cdr3_nt: TGTGCCTGGAAGTATAACACTGAAGCTTTCTTT
cdr3_aa: CAWKYNTEAFF